The 28 T cell receptor beta chains below come from one sample, sequenced in a study of T cell responses to AZD1222 COVID-19 vaccine. This table comes from immunoSEQ multiplex PCR, and its TCRdb copy is limited to in-frame clones, with some not included. The sample yields some 120,000 clones, about 90% seen once. The sequencing used peripheral blood, collected on day 0 of AZD1222 vaccination. Receptors originate from an adult in good health.

The chain joins TRBV15 to TRBJ1-1, with 11 positions matching TRBD1. This CDR3 region has 15 residues. Losses at the gene ends were 1 base for V and 3 bases for J; bases not matched to a gene: 1. Germline V gives CDR1 LNHNV, CDR2 YYDKDF (reference sequence). CDR3 DNA sequence: TGTGCCACCAGCAGAGGGACAGGGGGCCACACTGAAGCTTTCTTT. It encodes CATSRGTGGHTEAFF.

The chain combines TRBV27 with TRBJ2-3, with D perhaps matching TRBD2 (6 bases). V lost 0 bases and J 1 base, leaving 17 bases between the germline ends. CDR1 MNHEY and CDR2 SMNVEV come from the germline V gene (reference sequence). The CDR3 covers 18 residues. The CDR3 protein is CASSLSSLWGRRTDTQYF. The CDR3 DNA reads TGTGCCAGCAGTTTATCGTCCCTTTGGGGGAGGCGCACAGATACGCAGTATTTT.

This sequence joins TRBV5-4 and TRBJ1-1; D not certain. Germline CDR1 SGHNT, CDR2 YYREEE (reference sequence). V lost 2 bases to trimming and J lost 0 bases, with 8 bases between them. The CDR3 is 14 residues long. CDR3 DNA: TGTGCCAGCAGCTTAAACGGATTGAACACTGAAGCTTTCTTT. This encodes CASSLNGLNTEAFF.

The chain carries TRBV5-1 and TRBJ2-7; D is perhaps TRBD1 (5 bases). V lost 0 bases and J lost 3, with 13 bases in between. This CDR3 comprises 15 residues. Germline V gene lookup returns CDR1 SGHRS and CDR2 YFSETQ. DNA of the CDR3: TGCGCCAGCAGCTTGGTATTTAGGGGTCACTACGAGCAGTACTTC. This encodes CASSLVFRGHYEQYF.

J is TRBJ2-7 and V is TRBV4-2; D is perhaps TRBD1 (5 bases). The V gene lost 0 bases and the J gene lost 3 bases, with 12 bases spanning the gap. Per the germline V gene, CDR1 is LGHNA and CDR2 is YNFKEQ. The CDR3 totals 15 residues. The CDR3 DNA follows: TGTGCCAGCAGCCAAGAAGCCTGGGGCTACTACGAGCAGTACTTC. Protein product: CASSQEAWGYYEQYF.

The chain uses TRBV6-5 and TRBJ1-5, with a tentative D call TRBD1 (6 bases). The CDR3 is 15 residues long. Germline loops: CDR1 MNHEY, CDR2 SVGAGI. Trimming left V 5 bases short and J 0 bases short, with 11 bases between. CDR3 loop: CASSRAGDSNQPQHF. In nucleotides, the CDR3 is TGTGCCAGCAGTCGAGCAGGGGATAGCAATCAGCCCCAGCATTTT.

This chain uses TRBV2 with TRBJ2-7; maybe TRBD2 (6 bases). V was clipped by 10 bases and J by 1 base, with 17 bases between them. Germline V gene sequence: CDR1 SNHLY, CDR2 FYNNEI. This CDR3 comprises 14 residues. The CDR3 loop is CATEPGLSSYEQYF. CDR3 nucleotide sequence: TGTGCCACCGAGCCGGGACTTTCATCCTACGAGCAGTACTTC.

V usage is TRBV29-1 and J usage is TRBJ2-1, with TRBD2 matching 8 bases. Germline trimming cut 6 bases from V and 4 bases from J; bases unmatched to any gene: 5. Germline values: CDR1 SQVTM, CDR2 ANQGSEA. CDR3 length equals 13 residues. CDR3 nucleotide sequence: TGCAGCGTGGAGCGGGAGAGTTACAATGAGCAGTTCTTC. It yields the protein CSVERESYNEQFF.

J is TRBJ1-2 and V is TRBV6-1; D not certain. The CDR3 extends over 12 amino acids. Germline assignment: CDR1 MNHNS and CDR2 SASEGT. V was shortened by 0 bases and J by 7 bases, with 6 bases between the two germline ends. CDR3 sequence reads: CASSEAFGGYTF. The CDR3 nucleotides read TGTGCCAGCAGTGAAGCTTTCGGTGGCTACACCTTC.

The chain combines TRBV4-1 with TRBJ2-6; D is unresolved. This CDR3 region has 16 residues. V shed 0 bases and J shed 0 bases, with 6 bases lying between them. Per germline, CDR1 MGHRA and CDR2 YSYEKL. The chain's CDR3 is CASSQEWFSGANVLTF. CDR3 bases: TGCGCCAGCAGCCAAGAGTGGTTCTCTGGGGCCAACGTCCTGACTTTC.

CDR3 bases: TGTGCCAGCAGCCAAGGGGGGGTCGAACTCTATGGCTACACCTTC. It codes for CASSQGGVELYGYTF. The chain joins TRBV14 to TRBJ1-2; D is possibly TRBD1 (5 bases). Deletions cut 1 base from V and 4 bases from J, with 13 bases between. The CDR3 consists of 15 residues. In germline, CDR1 is SGHDN, CDR2 FVKESK. Combining the CDR3 with reference TRBV14 and TRBJ1-2 gives the whole variable domain EAGVTQFPSHSVIEKGQTVTLRCDPISGHDNLYWYRRVMGKEIKFLLHFVKESKQDESGMPNNRFLAERTGGTYSTLKVQPAELEDSGVYFCASSQGGVELYGYTFGSGTRLTVV.

The chain combines TRBV5-4 with TRBJ1-6; no definite D call. This CDR3 comprises 13 residues. Germline V lookup: CDR1 SGHNT, CDR2 YYREEE (reference sequence). V lost 0 bases and J 4 bases, leaving 2 bases between the germline ends. CDR3 loop: CASSLEYNSPLHF. The CDR3 nucleotides are TGTGCCAGCAGCTTGGAGTATAATTCACCCCTCCACTTT.

V and J are TRBV28 and TRBJ2-7; maybe TRBD1 (6 bases). The V end lost 3 bases, the J end lost 2 bases, and 8 bases lay between the germline ends. The germline CDR1 and CDR2 sequences are MDHEN and SYDVKM. The CDR3 length is 13 residues. CDR3 in DNA: TGTGCCAGCAGTTTTGAGGGGGCCTACGAGCAGTACTTC. Translation: CASSFEGAYEQYF.

The chain carries TRBV6-1 and TRBJ1-1; D gene unclear. Germline loops: CDR1 MNHNS, CDR2 SASEGT. Trimming left V 3 bases short and J 0 bases short, with 5 bases between. This CDR3 has 13 amino acids. The CDR3 loop is CASSELLNTEAFF. For the CDR3, the DNA is TGTGCCAGCAGTGAGTTGTTGAACACTGAAGCTTTCTTT.

The chain employs TRBV5-4 and TRBJ1-2, with a possible D match to TRBD1 (5 bases). Trimming pared 6 bases from V and 4 bases from J, leaving 13 bases between. In germline, CDR1 is SGHNT, CDR2 YYREEE (reference sequence). The CDR3 consists of 13 residues. CDR3 coding DNA: TGTGCCAGCACACAGCTTGGGGGCTATGGCTACACCTTC. Protein: CASTQLGGYGYTF.

The chain joins TRBV11-2 to TRBJ2-2; TRBD2 might be the D (5 bases). Germline V CDR1 and CDR2: SGHAT, FQNNGV. This CDR3 comprises 13 residues. With 4 bases removed from V and 7 bases from J, the gap between germline ends came to 10 bases. The CDR3 region has the DNA TGTGCCAGCAGCTCGGTAGGAGGCGGGGAGCTGTTTTTT. Residues: CASSSVGGGELFF. The complete variable domain, with remaining parts taken from reference TRBV11-2 and TRBJ2-2, reads EAGVAQSPRYKIIEKRQSVAFWCNPISGHATLYWYQQILGQGPKLLIQFQNNGVVDDSQLPKDRFSAERLKGVDSTLKIQPAKLEDSAVYLCASSSVGGGELFFGEGSRLTVL.

V gene TRBV2 combines with J gene TRBJ1-4, with a weak D call TRBD1 (6 bases). Trimming pared 8 bases from V and 1 base from J, leaving 11 bases between. This CDR3 comprises 14 residues. The germline CDR1 and CDR2 sequences are SNHLY and FYNNEI. The CDR3 region has the DNA TGTGCCAGCGTGGACAGAGGAACTAATGAAAAACTGTTTTTT. It translates to CASVDRGTNEKLFF.

The chain links TRBV29-1 to TRBJ2-2; TRBD1 matches at 7 bases. The CDR3 is 15 amino acids. The germline V gene has CDR1 SQVTM and CDR2 ANQGSEA. V trimming: 2 bases; J trimming: 0 bases; junction bases outside the gene matches: 3. CDR3 sequence reads: CSVELGGANTGELFF. Here the CDR3 DNA reads TGCAGCGTTGAATTAGGGGGCGCGAACACCGGGGAGCTGTTTTTT.

The chain links TRBV9 to TRBJ1-1; no clear D gene. The CDR3 has 13 amino acids. Germline-derived CDR1 and CDR2 are SGDLS and YYNGEE. Trimming shortened V by 4 bases and J by 4 bases, and 11 bases separated the two germline ends. Here the CDR3 reads CASSTDSGTEAFF. CDR3 DNA: TGTGCCAGCAGCACCGACTCTGGCACTGAAGCTTTCTTT.

The chain has TRBV28 and TRBJ1-4; D is perhaps TRBD1 (5 bases). Germline lookup yields CDR1 MDHEN and CDR2 SYDVKM. Trimming took 6 bases from V and 7 from J, leaving 15 bases between them. This CDR3 is 14 amino acids long. CDR3 amino acids: CASRSPGDSEKLFF. The CDR3 nucleotides read TGTGCCAGCAGATCCCCGGGGGATAGTGAAAAACTGTTTTTT.

The genes are TRBV30 and TRBJ1-1; possible D gene TRBD1, 6 bases. This CDR3 is 13 amino acids long. The ends were cut back, 0 bases at V and 8 bases at J, with 13 bases in the middle. Per the germline V gene, CDR1 is GTSNPN and CDR2 is SVGIG (reference sequence). The CDR3 loop reads CAWSVPGAREAFF. For the CDR3, the DNA is TGTGCCTGGAGTGTACCGGGGGCCCGAGAAGCTTTCTTT.

This chain joins TRBV5-4 and TRBJ1-4; D gene unclear. Germline V gene data show CDR1 as SGHNT and CDR2 as YYREEE (reference sequence). This CDR3 is built from 18 residues. V was clipped by 3 bases and J by 5 bases, with 23 bases between them. The CDR3 nucleotides read TGTGCCAGCAGCTCGGGCGGGCGTCAGGTGGTCTCGAATGAAAAACTGTTTTTT. It is translated as CASSSGGRQVVSNEKLFF. Full variable domain (rest looked up from reference TRBV5-4 and TRBJ1-4): ETGVTQSPTHLIKTRGQQVTLRCSSQSGHNTVSWYQQALGQGPQFIFQYYREEENGRGNFPPRFSGLQFPNYSSELNVNALELDDSALYLCASSSGGRQVVSNEKLFFGSGTQLSVL.

The V call is TRBV11-2, the J call TRBJ2-1; TRBD2 aligns across 8 bases. This CDR3 has 14 amino acids. J gave up 9 bases and V 1 base, and 5 bases lay outside the gene matches. Germline CDR1 and CDR2: SGHAT and FQNNGV. The CDR3 region is CASSLVTSAGEQFF. The CDR3 bases are TGTGCCAGCAGCTTAGTGACTAGCGCAGGTGAGCAGTTCTTC.

This sequence joins TRBV30 and TRBJ2-2, with 11 bases lining up with TRBD2. Trimming removed 7 bases from V and 4 bases from J; junction bases left unmatched: 11. Germline V gene data show CDR1 as GTSNPN and CDR2 as SVGIG (reference sequence). The CDR3 loop spans 16 amino acids. The CDR3 sequence: CAFFLAGGYGTGELFF. The CDR3 nucleotides read TGTGCCTTTTTCCTAGCGGGAGGATATGGCACCGGGGAGCTGTTTTTT.

The chain joins TRBV2 to TRBJ2-7; D is perhaps TRBD1 or TRBD2 (5 bases each). CDR1 and CDR2 from the germline V gene are SNHLY and FYNNEI. The CDR3 has 13 amino acids. V was clipped by 5 bases and J by 3 bases, with 11 bases between them. The CDR3 bases are TGTGCCAGCAGTCGGGACCTAGGCTACGAGCAGTACTTC. Amino acid sequence: CASSRDLGYEQYF. Drawing the rest from reference TRBV2 and TRBJ2-7, the complete variable domain is EPEVTQTPSHQVTQMGQEVILRCVPISNHLYFYWYRQILGQKVEFLVSFYNNEISEKSEIFDDQFSVERPDGSNFTLKIRSTKLEDSAMYFCASSRDLGYEQYFGPGTRLTVT.

The chain carries TRBV7-9 and TRBJ2-7; the D is unclear. This CDR3 region has 13 residues. Germline V gene lookup returns CDR1 SEHNR and CDR2 FQNEAQ (reference sequence). V gave up 2 bases and J gave up 0 bases, with 5 bases separating them. CDR3 region: CASSLPFSYEQYF. CDR3 coding DNA: TGTGCCAGCAGCTTACCCTTCTCCTACGAGCAGTACTTC.

The rearrangement joins TRBV5-1 to TRBJ2-5; 7 nucleotides line up with TRBD2. The germline V gene encodes CDR1 SGHRS and CDR2 YFSETQ. J lost 5 bases, V lost 0 bases, and 7 bases had no gene match. The CDR3 is 15 amino acids. The chain's CDR3 is CASSLVGTGGETQYF. DNA of the CDR3: TGCGCCAGCAGCTTGGTCGGGACCGGGGGGGAGACCCAGTACTTC.

On this clone: The junction departs from germline at one end; a sequencing error may be responsible. This chain links TRBV7-7 with TRBJ2-6; D gene unclear. CDR1 SSHAT and CDR2 FNYEAQ come from the germline V gene (reference sequence). The CDR3 is 14 amino acids. In nucleotides, the CDR3 is TGTGCTAGCAGCATGAATTTTGGGGCCAACGTCCTGACTTTC. Protein: CASSMNFGANVLTF. Full variable domain (remainder filled in from reference TRBV7-7 and TRBJ2-6): GAGVSQSPRYKVTKRGQDVTLRCDPISSHATLYWYQQALGQGPEFLTYFNYEAQPDKSGLPSDRFSAERPEGSISTLTIQRTEQRDSAMYRCASSMNFGANVLTFGAGSRLTVL.